This TCR beta chain was retrieved from a study of brain T cells in children with intractable seizures. The table came from immunoSEQ multiplex PCR; TCRdb's copy has only in-frame clones and leaves some out. The sample has about 340,000 clones, 93% seen once; the top ten hold under 7%. Noted time point: blood from clinic visit 5 months post-surgery; TSC patient then seizure free. Sequencing was limited to surgery cases with top T cell transcript signatures in brain tissue. Germline V gene sequence: CDR1 MNHEY, CDR2 SVGAGI. J gave up 4 bases and V 2 bases, and 2 bases lay outside the gene matches. The CDR3 spans 14 residues.

The chain links TRBV6-5 to TRBJ1-1; TRBD1 matches at 9 bases. The sequenced sample was peripheral blood, obtained more than 4 months after surgery. The source is a boy under three years old with tuberous sclerosis and intractable seizures. CDR3 loop: CASSYGTGTTEAFF. The CDR3, as DNA: TGTGCCAGCAGTTACGGGACAGGGACCACTGAAGCTTTCTTT.